Each of the 29 T cell receptor beta chains below was sequenced from the same sample in a study of Graves' ophthalmopathy and Graves' hyperthyroidism. TCR beta CDR3 regions were amplified from RNA transcripts. First-round RT-PCR employed HTBI primers, with a second-round multiplex PCR after it. Using its own MiXCR run on the multiplex PCR reads, TCRdb lists one record per CDR3 protein. The sample includes hundreds of thousands of distinct CDR3 sequences, around 15% seen only once; the top ten take 9.8%. The sequenced material came from blood. These receptors were taken from a woman aged 25-40 years with Graves' ophthalmopathy.

This clonotype was picked up one time. This rearrangement joins TRBV11-2 to TRBJ2-7; 7 bases are shared with TRBD1. This CDR3 is built from 14 residues. V shed 8 bases, J shed 1 base, and the junction held 8 bases outside the gene matches. Germline lookup yields CDR1 SGHAT and CDR2 FQNNGV. The CDR3 sequence is CASSTDRNSYEQYF. The CDR3 coding sequence is TGTGCCAGCTCCACGGACAGGAATTCCTACGAGCAGTACTTC.

This clonotype has a count of ten or more. V gene TRBV4-1 combines with J gene TRBJ1-2, with D possibly TRBD1 on 6 matching bases. Looked up from germline, CDR1 is MGHRA and CDR2 is YSYEKL. V dropped 4 bases and J dropped 8 bases, with 14 bases sitting between them. The CDR3 totals 13 residues. The CDR3 here is CASSRVRQAGYTF. The DNA of the CDR3 is TGCGCCAGCAGCCGAGTTCGACAGGCAGGCTACACCTTC.

This clonotype was picked up many times. The conserved phenylalanine or tryptophan is not found at the CDR3 terminus, so this likely reflects a read error. The CDR3 loop reads CASSPQAEAREQYL. The CDR3 bases are TGTGCCAGCAGCCCTCAAGCCGAGGCACGCGAGCAGTACCTC. This rearrangement joins TRBV7-2 to TRBJ2-7; D remains unclear. There are 14 residues in the CDR3. Germline CDR1 is SGHTA and CDR2 is FQGNSA. Trimming shortened V by 5 bases and J by 6 bases, and 17 bases separated the two germline ends.

This clonotype was picked up many times. The V gene is TRBV24-1, the J gene TRBJ2-7, with a possible D match to TRBD2 (5 bases). The V and J ends lost 5 bases and 6 bases respectively, with 7 bases between them. From germline, CDR1 is KGHDR and CDR2 SFDVKD. There are 11 residues in the CDR3. The CDR3 here is CATSVGLEQYF. The DNA of the CDR3 is TGTGCCACCAGTGTTGGACTCGAGCAGTACTTC.

This clonotype was picked up many times. The chain has TRBV6-1 and TRBJ2-6, with D tentatively TRBD2 (6 bases). The CDR3 is made up of 16 amino acids. The V and J ends lost 0 bases and 0 bases respectively, with 6 bases between them. Germline CDR1 is MNHNS and CDR2 is SASEGT. In nucleotides, the CDR3 is TGTGCCAGCAGTGAAGCTAGCGGCTCTGGGGCCAACGTCCTGACTTTC. Its protein product is CASSEASGSGANVLTF.

This clonotype was observed a few times. V and J are TRBV6-1 and TRBJ2-4; 8 positions agree with TRBD2. The CDR3 is made up of 16 amino acids. From germline, CDR1 is MNHNS and CDR2 SASEGT. Trimming cost V 4 bases and J 1 base; bases outside gene matches: 6. This CDR3 is CASSGGTGGAKNIQYF. CDR3 in DNA: TGTGCCAGCAGTGGGGGGACGGGAGGGGCCAAAAACATTCAGTACTTC.

Ten or more counts support this clonotype. The rearrangement uses TRBV11-1 and TRBJ1-2, with D perhaps TRBD1 (5 bases). The CDR3 length is 16 residues. Trimming left V 3 bases short and J 7 bases short, with 21 bases between. Germline CDR1 and CDR2: SGHAT and FQDESV (reference sequence). In nucleotides, the CDR3 is TGTGCCAGCAGCTTTCCTTGGGACCAAGGTTTAGGTGGCTACACCTTC. It yields the protein CASSFPWDQGLGGYTF.

This clonotype was counted ten times or more. The chain recombines TRBV24-1 with TRBJ2-2; 7 bases are a match to TRBD2. Looked up from germline, CDR1 is KGHDR and CDR2 is SFDVKD. CDR3 size: 13 residues. V lost 9 bases and J lost 5; bases outside the gene matches: 5. CDR3 bases: TGTGCCACCGGTAGGGGAGGGACCGGGGAGCTGTTTTTT. Translating it yields CATGRGGTGELFF.

There are a few counts of this clonotype. The chain joins TRBV5-1 to TRBJ2-2; D may correspond to TRBD1 or TRBD2 (5 bases each). Between the trimmed V and J ends, which lost 5 bases and 1 base, there was a span of 18 bases. From germline, CDR1 is SGHRS and CDR2 YFSETQ. The CDR3 covers 17 residues. CDR3 nucleotides: TGCGCCAGCAGTCCCGGGCCGGGGCGAGGGAACACCGGGGAGCTGTTTTTT. It is translated as CASSPGPGRGNTGELFF.

The genes are TRBV28 and TRBJ2-2; D is unclear. Trimming pared 3 bases from V and 0 bases from J, leaving 11 bases between. CDR1 MDHEN and CDR2 SYDVKM come from the germline V gene. The CDR3 consists of 16 residues. The CDR3 coding sequence is TGTGCCAGCAGTTTCCCCGTAGAGGCGAACACCGGGGAGCTGTTTTTT. Amino acid sequence: CASSFPVEANTGELFF.

This chain uses TRBV18 with TRBJ1-1; D is perhaps TRBD1 (5 bases). Germline loops: CDR1 KGHSH, CDR2 LQKENI. The ends were cut back, 2 bases at V and 1 base at J, with 11 bases in the middle. The CDR3 length is 15 residues. The CDR3, as DNA: TGTGCCAGCTCACCATACTCGGGGGAGAACACTGAAGCTTTCTTT. Its translation is CASSPYSGENTEAFF. The full variable domain, its missing parts supplied by reference TRBV18 and TRBJ1-1, is NAGVMQNPRHLVRRRGQEARLRCSPMKGHSHVYWYRQLPEEGLKFMVYLQKENIIDESGMPKERFSAEFPKEGPSILRIQQVVRGDSAAYFCASSPYSGENTEAFFGQGTRLTVV.

This clonotype was seen only a few times. The V call is TRBV29-1, the J call TRBJ2-7; 9 nucleotides align to TRBD1. The germline gives CDR1 SQVTM, CDR2 ANQGSEA. This CDR3 region has 13 residues. V was clipped by 3 bases and J by 3 bases; unmatched bases: 3. The CDR3 spells CSVEGQGVYEQYF. The CDR3 DNA follows: TGCAGCGTTGAGGGACAGGGTGTCTACGAGCAGTACTTC.

The chain combines TRBV6-2 or TRBV6-3 with TRBJ2-3; D could derive from TRBD1 or TRBD2 (5 bases each). Trimming took 3 bases from V and 7 from J, leaving 23 bases between them. Germline V gene lookup returns CDR1 MNHEY and CDR2 SVGEGT. The length of the CDR3 is 17 residues. Written as DNA, the CDR3 is TGTGCCAGCAGTTATGGGGGACGGAGCTCACAGAGGTATACGCAGTATTTT. Translating gives CASSYGGRSSQRYTQYF.

There are many counts of this clonotype. The V call is TRBV12-3 or TRBV12-4, the J call TRBJ2-7; perhaps TRBD1 as D (5 bases). The CDR3 loop spans 15 amino acids. Trimming removed 2 bases at V and 0 bases at J, with 11 bases between. The CDR3 spells CASSLSPDTSYEQYF. The CDR3 DNA reads as TGTGCCAGCAGTTTATCCCCGGACACCTCCTACGAGCAGTACTTC.

This clonotype has ten or more counts. J is TRBJ2-5 and V is TRBV30; 8 positions match TRBD1. CDR1 GTSNPN and CDR2 SVGIG come from the germline V gene (reference sequence). Trimming took 1 base from V and 5 from J; bases not matched to a gene: 6. This CDR3 has 14 amino acids. The CDR3 is CAWSGAGGVETQYF. The CDR3 region has the DNA TGTGCCTGGAGTGGGGCAGGGGGCGTGGAGACCCAGTACTTC.

The chain recombines TRBV7-2 with TRBJ2-7; 11 bases map to TRBD1. Germline trimming cut 4 bases from V and 4 bases from J; bases unmatched to any gene: 3. This CDR3 spans 14 amino acids. The germline V gene encodes CDR1 SGHTA and CDR2 FQGNSA. The CDR3 spells CASSSWDRGYEQYF. As DNA, the CDR3 is TGTGCCAGCAGCTCATGGGACAGGGGGTACGAGCAGTACTTC.

This clonotype was counted many times. The CDR3 spells CASRRQYEQYF. The CDR3 DNA follows: TGTGCCAGCAGGAGACAGTACGAGCAGTACTTC. V usage is TRBV6-5 and J usage is TRBJ2-7; TRBD1 might be the D (5 bases). Germline V gene lookup returns CDR1 MNHEY and CDR2 SVGAGI. Trimming pared 6 bases from V and 4 bases from J, leaving 7 bases between. CDR3 length: 11 residues.

The chain uses TRBV11-2 and TRBJ1-1, with 9 bases lining up with TRBD1. In germline, CDR1 is SGHAT, CDR2 FQNNGV. CDR3 size: 17 residues. The trim removed 5 bases at V and 1 base at J, leaving 11 bases unmatched. DNA for the CDR3: TGTGCCAGCAGCCCCGGGACAGGGAGGGCCTCGAACACTGAAGCTTTCTTT. This codes for CASSPGTGRASNTEAFF.

This clonotype was recorded many times. This sequence joins TRBV12-3 or TRBV12-4 and TRBJ2-5; no firm D call. This CDR3 has 15 residues. The V gene lost 2 bases and the J gene lost 0 bases, with 10 bases spanning the gap. The CDR3 DNA follows: TGTGCCAGCAGTTTATCAGGACGGAACCAAGAGACCCAGTACTTC. Amino acids: CASSLSGRNQETQYF.

The V gene is TRBV27, the J gene TRBJ2-5; a possible D gene is TRBD2 (5 bases). Germline V lookup: CDR1 MNHEY, CDR2 SMNVEV (reference sequence). V was pared by 2 bases and J by 5 bases, with 12 bases between. This CDR3 has 14 amino acids. The CDR3: CASSLVPGGETQYF. The CDR3 DNA follows: TGTGCCAGCAGTTTAGTCCCAGGAGGCGAGACCCAGTACTTC.

This clonotype came up many times. This sequence joins TRBV29-1 and TRBJ1-1, with a tentative D call TRBD1 (6 bases). Trimming removed 5 bases from V and 6 bases from J, with 31 bases in between. In germline, CDR1 is SQVTM, CDR2 ANQGSEA. The CDR3 has 18 residues. CDR3 sequence: CSVYRRGKGKVFVAEAFF. The CDR3 DNA sequence: TGCAGCGTTTACAGAAGGGGGAAGGGTAAGGTTTTTGTAGCTGAAGCTTTCTTT. The complete variable domain, with remaining parts taken from reference TRBV29-1 and TRBJ1-1, reads SAVISQKPSRDICQRGTSLTIQCQVDSQVTMMFWYRQQPGQSLTLIATANQGSEATYESGFVIDKFPISRPNLTFSTLTVSNMSPEDSSIYLCSVYRRGKGKVFVAEAFFGQGTRLTVV.

In its sample, this clonotype was seen a few times. The chain carries TRBV12-3 or TRBV12-4 and TRBJ1-1, with D possibly matching TRBD1 (5 bases). The germline V and J ends were trimmed by 5 bases and 5 bases, with 15 bases remaining between them. CDR3 length: 14 amino acids. The CDR3 DNA is TGTGCCAGCAGTCCGGTGGGGGATGGGACTGAAGCTTTCTTT. It specifies CASSPVGDGTEAFF.

The gene calls are TRBV19 and TRBJ1-5; D is uncertain. The germline V gene has CDR1 LNHDA and CDR2 SQIVND (reference sequence). V lost 4 bases, J lost 6 bases, and 1 base lay in between. The CDR3 is made up of 10 amino acids. The CDR3 DNA reads as TGTGCCAGTAGTAGTCAGCCCCAGCATTTT. Amino acid sequence: CASSSQPQHF.

Ten or more counts support this clonotype. The chain joins TRBV19 to TRBJ1-1, with D maybe TRBD1 (5 bases). Germline CDR1 LNHDA, CDR2 SQIVND (reference sequence). Between the trimmed V and J ends, which lost 3 bases and 8 bases, there was a span of 10 bases. CDR3 length: 12 residues. CDR3 in DNA: TGTGCCAGTAGTATCGGGACGGTGGAAGCTTTCTTT. Translation gives CASSIGTVEAFF.

This clonotype was detected only a few times. The chain recombines TRBV6-1 with TRBJ1-1; D is possibly TRBD1 (5 bases). The CDR3 totals 13 residues. V dropped 6 bases and J dropped 6 bases, with 14 bases sitting between them. Germline CDR1 and CDR2: MNHNS and SASEGT. The CDR3 DNA is TGTGCCAGCAGACCGGTGAGGGGCTCTGAAGCTTTCTTT. This translates into CASRPVRGSEAFF.

This clonotype has more than one count but fewer than ten. The V gene is TRBV3-1, the J gene TRBJ2-4; D perhaps matches TRBD2 (7 bases). Trimming stripped 3 bases from V and 3 bases from J, with 18 bases between. Germline CDR1 is LGHDT and CDR2 is YNNKEL (reference sequence). This CDR3 has 17 amino acids. The CDR3 sequence: CASSQKGGGPGKNIQYF. The DNA of the CDR3 is TGTGCCAGCAGCCAGAAAGGGGGAGGGCCGGGCAAAAACATTCAGTACTTC.

This chain joins TRBV24-1 and TRBJ1-2, with 7 bases fitting TRBD1. This CDR3 region has 14 residues. CDR1 and CDR2 from the germline V gene are KGHDR and SFDVKD. Trimming removed 3 bases from V and 2 bases from J; junction bases left unmatched: 2. Here the CDR3 reads CATSDHRGNYGYTF. As DNA, the CDR3 is TGTGCCACCAGTGATCACAGGGGAAACTATGGCTACACCTTC.

This clonotype was seen repeatedly, ten times or more. The chain combines TRBV27 with TRBJ2-5; D is uncertain. Germline CDR1 reads MNHEY; CDR2 reads SMNVEV (reference sequence). V lost 5 bases, J lost 0 bases, and 10 bases lay in between. The CDR3 loop spans 14 amino acids. The CDR3 region has the DNA TGTGCCAGCAGTCCCCACCCATACCAAGAGACCCAGTACTTC. It codes for CASSPHPYQETQYF.

The sample holds many counts of this clonotype. A much larger clone sits a single nucleotide away, making a read error possible. The CDR3 sequence is CSAWDRAETQYF. The CDR3 nucleotides read TGCAGTGCCTGGGACAGGGCAGAGACCCAGTACTTC. V gene TRBV20-1 combines with J gene TRBJ2-5; TRBD1 agrees at 9 bases. Germline V gene data show CDR1 as DFQATT and CDR2 as SNEGSKA (reference sequence). J gave up 4 bases and V 6 bases, and 3 bases lay outside the gene matches. The CDR3 length is 12 residues.